The 19 T cell receptor beta chains reported below all come from one sample, sequenced in a study of siplizumab effects on memory and regulatory T cells. Only in-frame clones appear in the TCRdb table, and some are missing; sequencing was by immunoSEQ multiplex PCR. This table has 100,000 or so clones, 85% to 95% appearing once. The sample was Tregs sorted from blood. These receptors came from a human donor in good health.

The V gene is TRBV7-9, the J gene TRBJ2-2; 11 nucleotides match TRBD2. V dropped 3 bases and J dropped 8; count of bases not matched to a gene: 2. Germline V lookup: CDR1 SEHNR, CDR2 FQNEAQ (reference sequence). This CDR3 comprises 14 residues. This CDR3 is CASSFTSGSGELFF. The CDR3 DNA reads TGTGCCAGCAGCTTTACTAGCGGGAGTGGGGAGCTGTTTTTT.

The chain joins TRBV7-9 to TRBJ2-4, with D possibly matching TRBD1 (6 bases). Trimming pared 5 bases from V and 4 bases from J, leaving 9 bases between. The CDR3 extends over 13 amino acids. CDR1 and CDR2 from the germline V gene are SEHNR and FQNEAQ (reference sequence). CDR3 protein: CASSIGQKNIQYF. The CDR3 DNA reads TGTGCCAGCAGCATAGGACAGAAAAACATTCAGTACTTC.

The chain employs TRBV18 and TRBJ2-7; tentatively, D is TRBD2 (5 bases). Germline assignment: CDR1 KGHSH and CDR2 LQKENI. The CDR3 sequence is 17 residues long. The ends were cut back, 3 bases at V and 0 bases at J, with 18 bases in the middle. The CDR3 coding sequence is TGTGCCAGCTCACCGCATCGAGGGAGAACAAACTCCTACGAGCAGTACTTC. Protein sequence: CASSPHRGRTNSYEQYF.

For the CDR3, the DNA is TGTGCCAGCAGCGCCGCCTTCGGTAGTAGCGGGAGTTCCTACGAGCAGTACTTC. Translating gives CASSAAFGSSGSSYEQYF. The gene calls are TRBV9 and TRBJ2-7; TRBD2 matches 9 bases. In germline, CDR1 is SGDLS, CDR2 YYNGEE. V trimming: 3 bases; J trimming: 1 base; junction bases outside the gene matches: 14. The CDR3 has 18 residues.

This clone was seen only once. The chain links TRBV4-1 to TRBJ2-7; 9 nucleotides align to TRBD2. With V trimmed by 3 bases and J by 3 bases, 12 bases remained unmatched. CDR1 MGHRA and CDR2 YSYEKL come from the germline V gene. The CDR3 sequence is 17 residues long. The CDR3 DNA reads TGCGCCAGCAGCCATGAAACTTTTAGCGGGAGTCGCTACGAGCAGTACTTC. It specifies CASSHETFSGSRYEQYF.

The V and J genes are TRBV7-3 and TRBJ2-7, with D tentatively TRBD2 (6 bases). Per the germline V gene, CDR1 is SGHTA and CDR2 is FQGTGA. The CDR3 extends over 15 amino acids. Trimming stripped 2 bases from V and 2 bases from J, with 13 bases between. The CDR3 protein is CASSLEKGGPYEQYF. The CDR3 coding sequence is TGTGCCAGCAGCTTAGAAAAGGGAGGTCCCTACGAGCAGTACTTC.

This chain uses TRBV7-2 with TRBJ1-2, with D hard to call. Trimming removed 5 bases at V and 4 bases at J, with 8 bases between. The CDR3 is 12 residues long. Germline V gives CDR1 SGHTA, CDR2 FQGNSA. CDR3 amino acids: CASSPYTYGYTF. The DNA for the CDR3 is TGTGCCAGCAGCCCATATACCTATGGCTACACCTTC.

This chain joins TRBV5-1 and TRBJ2-5, with D hard to call. Trimming removed 2 bases from V and 1 base from J, with 15 bases in between. The CDR3 loop spans 16 amino acids. Germline assignment: CDR1 SGHRS and CDR2 YFSETQ. The DNA for the CDR3 is TGCGCCAGCAGCTTTGGGCACTCCGGTACCCAAGAGACCCAGTACTTC. Its translation: CASSFGHSGTQETQYF.

This chain joins TRBV11-1 and TRBJ2-6; D is unclear. Between the trimmed V and J ends, which lost 2 bases and 0 bases, there was a span of 17 bases. This CDR3 region has 19 residues. CDR1 is SGHAT, CDR2 FQDESV, per germline (reference sequence). CDR3 loop: CASSLRIQPRSSGANVLTF. As DNA, the CDR3 is TGTGCCAGCAGCTTAAGGATACAGCCGCGGAGCTCTGGGGCCAACGTCCTGACTTTC. The variable domain in full, with the rest retrieved from reference TRBV11-1 and TRBJ2-6, is EAEVAQSPRYKITEKSQAVAFWCDPISGHATLYWYRQILGQGPELLVQFQDESVVDDSQLPKDRFSAERLKGVDSTLKIQPAELGDSAMYLCASSLRIQPRSSGANVLTFGAGSRLTVL.

The chain uses TRBV5-1 and TRBJ2-2, with D possibly being TRBD2 (6 bases). V was trimmed by 5 bases and J by 3 bases, leaving 14 bases between them. The CDR3 is 15 residues long. CDR1 is SGHRS and CDR2 is YFSETQ in the germline V gene. CDR3 sequence reads: CASRGTPPYTGELFF. The CDR3 DNA follows: TGCGCCAGCAGGGGGACTCCTCCCTACACCGGGGAGCTGTTTTTT. Supplemented by reference TRBV5-1 and TRBJ2-2, the full variable domain reads KAGVTQTPRYLIKTRGQQVTLSCSPISGHRSVSWYQQTPGQGLQFLFEYFSETQRNKGNFPGRFSGRQFSNSRSEMNVSTLELGDSALYLCASRGTPPYTGELFFGEGSRLTVL.

Here the CDR3 reads CASSLMRNTEAFF. In DNA, the CDR3 is TGTGCCAGCAGTTTAATGCGAAACACTGAAGCTTTCTTT. The chain has TRBV27 and TRBJ1-1; unclear D gene. Trimming stripped 2 bases from V and 2 bases from J, with 6 bases between. CDR3 size: 13 residues. Germline CDR1 reads MNHEY; CDR2 reads SMNVEV (reference sequence).

V usage is TRBV6-5 and J usage is TRBJ1-5; 7 bases match TRBD1. Germline loops: CDR1 MNHEY, CDR2 SVGAGI. Losses at the gene ends were 4 bases for V and 6 bases for J; bases not matched to a gene: 0. The CDR3 consists of 12 residues. The CDR3 coding sequence is TGTGCCAGCAGTTCAGGGGGTCAGCCCCAGCATTTT. Translation gives CASSSGGQPQHF.

The sample holds one count of this clone. The chain couples TRBV7-3 to TRBJ2-1, with TRBD1 matching 10 bases. This CDR3 comprises 16 residues. The germline V gene encodes CDR1 SGHTA and CDR2 FQGTGA. The V segment lost 2 bases and the J segment 6 bases; nucleotides outside the gene matches: 7. The CDR3 here is CASSLGWGTGVNEQFF. The CDR3 DNA follows: TGTGCCAGCAGCTTAGGATGGGGGACAGGGGTCAATGAGCAGTTCTTC.

This chain uses TRBV7-3 with TRBJ2-1; 7 bases match TRBD2. The CDR3 is made up of 13 amino acids. The J segment lost 8 bases and the V segment lost 4 bases, leaving 5 bases of the junction unmatched. Germline lookup yields CDR1 SGHTA and CDR2 FQGTGA. The CDR3 reads CASSSSGKHEQFF. The CDR3 region has the DNA TGTGCCAGCAGCTCGAGCGGGAAACATGAGCAGTTCTTC.

This clone has only one observation. The chain employs TRBV28 and TRBJ1-5, with a tentative D call TRBD1 (5 bases). Germline V lookup: CDR1 MDHEN, CDR2 SYDVKM. With 2 bases removed from V and 9 bases from J, the gap between germline ends came to 14 bases. CDR3 length equals 14 residues. The CDR3, as DNA: TGTGCCAGCAGTTTAGGAGGGGACGTGTGGCCCCAGCATTTT. This sequence encodes CASSLGGDVWPQHF.

The chain employs TRBV6-6 and TRBJ1-2; D gene uncertain. In germline, CDR1 is MNHNY, CDR2 SVGAGI (reference sequence). Trimming cost V 9 bases and J 5 bases, with 7 bases left between them. This CDR3 has 10 residues. CDR3 sequence reads: CASGLYGYTF. CDR3 in DNA: TGTGCCAGTGGACTGTATGGCTACACCTTC.

This chain uses TRBV6-5 with TRBJ2-5; tentative D call: TRBD2 (5 bases). Germline V gives CDR1 MNHEY, CDR2 SVGAGI. Trimming stripped 0 bases from V and 7 bases from J, with 18 bases between. CDR3 size: 16 residues. In nucleotides, the CDR3 is TGTGCCAGCAGTTACTCGAGGGCGTCAAGCCTCGGGACCCAGTACTTC. This codes for CASSYSRASSLGTQYF.

This chain's CDR3 is CASRAADTQYF. In nucleotides, the CDR3 is TGCGCCAGCAGGGCGGCAGATACGCAGTATTTT. The chain carries TRBV5-1 and TRBJ2-3; the D is unclear. From germline, CDR1 is SGHRS and CDR2 YFSETQ. The V end was cut by 5 bases, the J end by 4 bases, with 5 bases between. This CDR3 spans 11 amino acids.

The chain employs TRBV6-5 and TRBJ2-5; 7 bases map to TRBD1. The CDR3 is 15 residues long. The germline gives CDR1 MNHEY, CDR2 SVGAGI. V was pared by 0 bases and J by 4 bases, with 5 bases of the junction left unmatched. Written as DNA, the CDR3 is TGTGCCAGCAGTTACTCAACCGGGACAGCAGAGACCCAGTACTTC. Residues: CASSYSTGTAETQYF.